This T cell receptor beta chain emerged from a study of CD8+ T cells in alopecia areata listed by TCRdb under 2018. Broadly, across the study: Treated patients were enrolled in an open-label pilot trial of oral tofacitinib at 5 to 10 mg twice daily for moderate-to-severe alopecia areata. Patients received tofacitinib for 6 to 18 months and were then followed off drug for 6 months to check for delayed response and recurrence. High-throughput TCRbeta sequencing was used to examine T cell clonal expansion in alopecia areata in both the C3H/HeJ mouse model and human patients. Scalp tissue and sorted CD4+ and CD8+ peripheral blood T cells from patchy and totalis/universalis alopecia areata patients and from healthy controls were covered by human TCRbeta sequencing. Biopsies were taken from tofacitinib-treated patients at baseline and at 4 and 24 weeks of treatment, and a later scalp biopsy was taken in several of the tofacitinib-treated patients. Clonality in the scalp was compared among normal scalp (n=4), patchy alopecia areata scalp (n=8), and alopecia totalis/universalis scalp (n=8). RNA was obtained with the PAXgene miRNA kit for fixed scalp, the miRNeasy kit for PBMCs, and the RNeasy kit for mouse skin. TCRbeta CDR3 regions were amplified by immunoSEQ multiplex PCR with 35 Vbeta forward and 13 Jbeta reverse primers. General study outcomes and caveats: TCR sequences shared between patients were less clear than in mice, possibly partly because of HLA diversity in the patient population. Higher clonality and more expanded CD8+ clones were observed in lesional scalp than in normal scalp, particularly in alopecia totalis/universalis, a finding suggestive of antigenic drive. Resident alphabeta T cells in normal human skin are also sequenced, complicating scalp TCR repertoire analysis, unlike mouse skin dominated by gammadelta T cells.

CDR1 and CDR2 are read off the germline V gene as SNHLY and FYNNEI. From cysteine to phenylalanine, the CDR3 is 13 amino acids long. CDR3 DNA only is kept here, 39 bases in frame from base 1. V drops 8 bases and J drops 6 bases, leaving 14 bases in between. On this clone: Which antigen it targets is not known. The input lacks base qualities; no much larger clone sits a single base away.

Lesional scalp punch biopsies and peripheral blood were obtained from alopecia areata patients. After PBMCs were isolated by density centrifugation and stained for CD3, CD4 and CD8, a FACSAria was used to sort CD4+ and CD8+ T cells. Library prep was done by the immunoSEQ multiplex PCR assay. RNA was extracted from all samples and reverse transcribed into cDNA, which served as template for TCR sequencing. First-strand cDNA was synthesized using SuperScript III with a 2:1 mix of oligo-dT and random hexamers. Amplification bias was assessed with a synthetic immune receptor repertoire, and residual bias was removed computationally. Per the authors' processing: After raw reads were preprocessed to remove errors, the CDR3 was defined following IMGT conventions as running from the conserved cysteine to phenylalanine. To get clonality, Shannon entropy was normalized by log2 of the number of productive unique TCRs and the result was subtracted from 1. Scalp TCRbeta sequences were cross-referenced with sorted blood CD4 and CD8 repertoires so that the CD4 or CD8 identity of scalp clones could be inferred. TCRdb carries this immuneACCESS record with in-frame sequences only. Its versions omit some clonotypes, under half of them owing to an unresolved V gene in the studies checked, with the rest unexplained. D and trimming come from the DNA, and the V and J calls and clone size come from that table. This sample lists 150,000 or so clones; around 47% were detected once. The top ten constitute approximately 7% of the sample.

The clonotype was recovered from a human donor with alopecia areata. Sequencing input: CD4+ T cells sorted from blood. The chain is encoded by TRBV2 joined to TRBJ1-5, with no confident D gene call. For the CDR3, the sequence is CASATDDSQPQHF. The nucleotide sequence is TGTGCCAGCGCGACTGATGATAGTCAGCCCCAGCATTTT. This CDR3, with the reference TRBV2 and TRBJ1-5 proteins standing in past its ends, gives the full variable domain EPEVTQTPSHQVTQMGQEVILRCVPISNHLYFYWYRQILGQKVEFLVSFYNNEISEKSEIFDDQFSVERPDGSNFTLKIRSTKLEDSAMYFCASATDDSQPQHFGDGTRLSIL.